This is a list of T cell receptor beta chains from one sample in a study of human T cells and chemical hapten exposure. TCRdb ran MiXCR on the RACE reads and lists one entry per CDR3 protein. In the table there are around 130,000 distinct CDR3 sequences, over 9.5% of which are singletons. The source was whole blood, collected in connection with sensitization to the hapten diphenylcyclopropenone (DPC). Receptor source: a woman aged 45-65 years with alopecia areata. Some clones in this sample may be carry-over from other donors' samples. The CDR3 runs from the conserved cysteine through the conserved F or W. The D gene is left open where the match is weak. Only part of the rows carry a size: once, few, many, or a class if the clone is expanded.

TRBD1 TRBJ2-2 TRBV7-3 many TGTGCCAGCAGCTCCTCTAGGACAGGGGACTCACTGAACTCAGGGACCGGGGAGCTGTTTTTT CASSSSRTGDSLNSGTGELFF
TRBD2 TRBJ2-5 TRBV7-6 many TGTGCCAGCAGCCCTTATAATAGCGGGAAAGAGACCCAGTACTTC CASSPYNSGKETQYF
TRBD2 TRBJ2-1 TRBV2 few TGTGCCAGCAGGCAACTAGCGGGAGGGCCCGGTGAGCAGTTCTTC CASRQLAGGPGEQFF
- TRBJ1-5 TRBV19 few TGTGCCAGTTGTAAGAAGGGCAATCAGCCCCAGCATTTT CASCKKGNQPQHF
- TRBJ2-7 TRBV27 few TGTGCCAGCAGTTTGGGGGACAAGAGAAGGCAGTACTTC CASSLGDKRRQYF
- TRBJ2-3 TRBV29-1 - TGCAGCGTTGACTTTAGCACAGATACGCAGTATTTT CSVDFSTDTQYF
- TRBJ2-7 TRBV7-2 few TGTGCCAGCAGCTTAGGAAGTGGGGGCGGCTACGAGCAGTACTTC CASSLGSGGGYEQYF
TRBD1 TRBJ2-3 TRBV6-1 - TGTGCCAGCAGCAAGACAGGGGAAAGCACAGATACGCAGTATTTT CASSKTGESTDTQYF
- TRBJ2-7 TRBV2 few TGTGCCAGCAGCGTAATAGGGGACAACGACGAGCAGTACTTC CASSVIGDNDEQYF
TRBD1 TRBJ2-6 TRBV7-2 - TGTGCCAGCAGCTTCGGACAGGGACGTGGGGCCAACGTCCTGACTTTC CASSFGQGRGANVLTF
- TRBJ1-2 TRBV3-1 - TGTGCCAGCAGGGGGTCTCATCCTAACTATGGCTACACCTTC CASRGSHPNYGYTF
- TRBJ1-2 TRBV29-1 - TGCAGCGTTGAAGTGGGGGCGGACTATGGCTACACCTTC CSVEVGADYGYTF
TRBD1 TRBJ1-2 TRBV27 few TGTGCCAGCAGTTTACTGTACAGGGGGCGCGATGGCTACACCTTC CASSLLYRGRDGYTF
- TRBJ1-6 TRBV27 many TGTGCCAGCAGCCATCCCGGGACAAGCTCCTATAATTCACCCCTCCACTTT CASSHPGTSSYNSPLHF
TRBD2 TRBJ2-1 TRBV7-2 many TGTGCCAGCAGCCCGCCGGGACTAGTGAATGAGCAGTTCTTC CASSPPGLVNEQFF
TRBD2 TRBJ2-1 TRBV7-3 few TGTGCCAGCAGCTCTCCGGGACTAGCGGGAGGGGAGAAGTTCTTC CASSSPGLAGGEKFF
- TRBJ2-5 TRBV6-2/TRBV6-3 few TGTGCCAGCAGCCGTGCCCGGCTTGTGACGAGGGAGACCCAGTACTTC CASSRARLVTRETQYF
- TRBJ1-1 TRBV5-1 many TGCGCCAGCAGCTTTAGGTGGGGCACTGAAGCTTTCTTT CASSFRWGTEAFF
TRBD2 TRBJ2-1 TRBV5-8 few TGTGCCAGCAGCTCCGGGCCTCACTCCAGGGGACTAGCTTCTAATGAGCAGTTCTTC CASSSGPHSRGLASNEQFF
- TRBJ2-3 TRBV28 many TGTGCCAGCAGCTGGGGTAGCACAGATACGCAGTATTTT CASSWGSTDTQYF
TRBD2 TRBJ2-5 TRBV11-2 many TGTGCCAGCAGCATGACTAGCGGGAGCGAGACCCAGTACTTC CASSMTSGSETQYF
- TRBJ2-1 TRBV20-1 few TGCAGTGCTAGAGTCACGTCAACCCGGAGATTGAGGAGCTCCTACAATGAGCAGTTCTTC CSARVTSTRRLRSSYNEQFF
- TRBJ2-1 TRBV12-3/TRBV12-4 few TGTGCCAGCAGTTTTATCGCGGCCCTTCAGTTCTTC CASSFIAALQFF
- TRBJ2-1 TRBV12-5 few TGTGCTAGTGGCCCAGAGAGTCGGCAGTTCTTC CASGPESRQFF
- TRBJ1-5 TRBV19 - TGTGCCAGTAACGAGGGGGATAGCAATCAGCCCCAGCATTTT CASNEGDSNQPQHF
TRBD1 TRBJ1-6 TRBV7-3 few TGTGCCAGCAGCTTATTAGCGAAGGGACAGGGGGGGTCACCCCTCCACTTT CASSLLAKGQGGSPLHF
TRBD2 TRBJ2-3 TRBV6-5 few TGTGCCAGCAGTTCCCGGGGGACTAGGTCCACAGATACGCAGTATTTT CASSSRGTRSTDTQYF
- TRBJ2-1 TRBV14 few TGTGCCAGCAGCCAAGATATTCTTAGCGCGCCATACAATGAGCAGTTCTTC CASSQDILSAPYNEQFF
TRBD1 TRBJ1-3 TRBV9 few TGTGCCAGCAGCGCCGGACAGGGCCCCGGCGCTGGAAACACCATATATTTT CASSAGQGPGAGNTIYF
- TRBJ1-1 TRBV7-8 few TGTGCCAGCAGCTTAAGGGGCACTGAAGCTTTCTTT CASSLRGTEAFF
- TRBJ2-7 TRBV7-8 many TGTGCCAGCAGCTTAGGGCGTTTTTCCTACGAGCAGTACTTC CASSLGRFSYEQYF
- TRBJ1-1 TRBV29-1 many TGCAGCCCCAGACAGCCCGAAGGCACTGAAGCTTTCTTT CSPRQPEGTEAFF
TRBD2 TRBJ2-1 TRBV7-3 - TGTGCCAGCAGCCCTTATCGGACTAGTGGTGAGCAGTTCTTC CASSPYRTSGEQFF
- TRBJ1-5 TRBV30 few TGTGCCTGGAGTGTACAAGGTCAGCCCCAGCATTTT CAWSVQGQPQHF
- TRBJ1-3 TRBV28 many TGTGCCAGCAGTTCGAGACAGGTCCGCTCTGGAAACACCATATATTTT CASSSRQVRSGNTIYF
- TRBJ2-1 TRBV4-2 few TGTGCCAGCAGCCTTCAAGCGGCAGACTCCTACAATGAGCAGTTCTTC CASSLQAADSYNEQFF
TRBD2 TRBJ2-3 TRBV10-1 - TGCGCCAGCGGTCCGGGACTAGCGACGGCTCAGTATTTT CASGPGLATAQYF
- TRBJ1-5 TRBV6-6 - TGTGCCAGCGGGGATCAGCCCCAGCATTTT CASGDQPQHF
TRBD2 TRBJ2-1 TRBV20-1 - TGCAGTGCTAGACATTGGGGCTCGGGAGGGGGTGAGCAGTTCTTC CSARHWGSGGGEQFF
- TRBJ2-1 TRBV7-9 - TGTGCCAGCAGCTCCGATAGGGACCCGAGCTCCTACAATGAGCAGTTCTTC CASSSDRDPSSYNEQFF
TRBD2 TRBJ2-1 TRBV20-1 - TGCAGTGCGAAGGGCGGGAGTCCGCAGTTCTTC CSAKGGSPQFF
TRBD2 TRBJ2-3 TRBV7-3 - TGTGCCAGCAGCTTAACAGCGACTAGCGGCACAGATACGCAGTATTTT CASSLTATSGTDTQYF
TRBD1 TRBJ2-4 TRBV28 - TGTGCCAGCAGTTCCCCGACAGGGGGCGGAAACATTCAGTACTTC CASSSPTGGGNIQYF
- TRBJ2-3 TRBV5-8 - TGTGCCAGCAGCTCCCGGGGCCTCACAGATACGCAGTATTTT CASSSRGLTDTQYF
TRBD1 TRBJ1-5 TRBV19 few TGTGCCAGTAGTCCCTGGACAGGGAGACCCAATCAGCCCCAGCATTTT CASSPWTGRPNQPQHF